The T cell receptor (beta chain) described here comes from a study of blood T cell repertoires in COVID-19. At the level of the study: Specimens from acute and convalescent COVID-19 originated in the United States, Italy and Spain. T cells, B-cell-depleted T cells, or PBMCs supplied cDNA or gDNA.

In the authors' methods: The authors estimated nucleated cell counts from reference gene primer amplification. The data were produced by immunoSEQ multiplex PCR, yet TCRdb's version contains in-frame clones alone and is incomplete. The V and J calls and clone size come from that table; D and trimming were worked out from the DNA. Of 90,000 to 100,000 clones listed, about 83% are singletons. The CDR3 has 16 residues. Per the germline V gene, CDR1 is GTSNPN and CDR2 is SVGIG (reference sequence). V gave up 0 bases and J gave up 0 bases, with 12 bases separating them. Sequencing was done on a sample of peripheral blood. The rearrangement uses TRBV30 and TRBJ2-1; possibly TRBD2 for D (6 bases). This TCR was sampled from a man in his sixties or seventies with active or convalescent COVID-19. CDR3 sequence (DNA): TGTGCCTGGAGTGTACTGGCCGGGGGCTCCTACAATGAGCAGTTCTTC. It is translated as CAWSVLAGGSYNEQFF.